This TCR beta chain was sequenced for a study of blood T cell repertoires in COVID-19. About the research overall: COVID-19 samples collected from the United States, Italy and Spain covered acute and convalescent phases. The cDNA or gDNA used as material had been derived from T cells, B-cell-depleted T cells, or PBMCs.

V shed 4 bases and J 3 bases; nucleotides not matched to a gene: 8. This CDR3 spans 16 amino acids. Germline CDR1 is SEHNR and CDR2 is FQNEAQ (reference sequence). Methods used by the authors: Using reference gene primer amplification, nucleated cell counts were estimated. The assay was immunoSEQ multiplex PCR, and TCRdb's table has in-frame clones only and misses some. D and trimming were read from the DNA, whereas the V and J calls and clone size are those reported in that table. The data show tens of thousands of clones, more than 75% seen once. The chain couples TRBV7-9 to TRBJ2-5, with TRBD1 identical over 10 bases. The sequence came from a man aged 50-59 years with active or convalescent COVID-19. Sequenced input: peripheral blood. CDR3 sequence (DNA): TGTGCCAGCAGCTCTAACCCGGGACAGGGGAAAGAGACCCAGTACTTC. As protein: CASSSNPGQGKETQYF. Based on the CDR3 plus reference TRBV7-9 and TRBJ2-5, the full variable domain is DTGVSQNPRHKITKRGQNVTFRCDPISEHNRLYWYRQTLGQGPEFLTYFQNEAQLEKSRLLSDRFSAERPKGSFSTLEIQRTEQGDSAMYLCASSSNPGQGKETQYFGPGTRLLVL.